Here is one T cell receptor (beta chain) with its context. Antigen unknown. CDR1 is SEHNR and CDR2 is FQNEAQ in the germline V gene (reference sequence). V lost 1 base to trimming and J lost 6 bases, with 12 bases between them. This CDR3 spans 14 amino acids. The researchers produced TCR beta cDNA from approximately 0.45 ug total RNA with a constant-region primer. Each TCR beta library was derived from three nested multiplex PCR rounds that employed slightly modified ARM-PCR. The first two PCR rounds used TRBV1-TRBV30 primers with a Cbeta primer, roughly 10 cycles each. TCRdb analysed the multiplex PCR reads with MiXCR anew, one entry per CDR3 protein. The data contain hundreds of thousands of distinct CDR3 sequences, 50% to 60% of them singletons. RNA was extracted from whole blood without cell sorting, alongside germline DNA. Blood samples of four milliliters were drawn preoperatively. This sample was included in a study of tumor-infiltrating lymphocytes in primary liver carcinoma. The overall study: The number of productive TCRbeta reads per sample ranged from roughly 3.65 to 8 million and was similar across tissue types. Study-level points and caveats: The top-250-clone fraction was significantly higher in tumors than in blood (p = 0.039).

Sequenced material: peripheral blood. The chain has TRBV7-9 and TRBJ1-1, with D possibly being TRBD1 (5 bases). The receptor was isolated from a woman aged 25 to 39 with primary liver carcinoma and hepatitis B virus infection. In DNA form, the CDR3 reads TGTGCCAGCAGCTTAGTGCAGGGAAACCCTGAAGCTTTCTTT. Its translation is CASSLVQGNPEAFF.